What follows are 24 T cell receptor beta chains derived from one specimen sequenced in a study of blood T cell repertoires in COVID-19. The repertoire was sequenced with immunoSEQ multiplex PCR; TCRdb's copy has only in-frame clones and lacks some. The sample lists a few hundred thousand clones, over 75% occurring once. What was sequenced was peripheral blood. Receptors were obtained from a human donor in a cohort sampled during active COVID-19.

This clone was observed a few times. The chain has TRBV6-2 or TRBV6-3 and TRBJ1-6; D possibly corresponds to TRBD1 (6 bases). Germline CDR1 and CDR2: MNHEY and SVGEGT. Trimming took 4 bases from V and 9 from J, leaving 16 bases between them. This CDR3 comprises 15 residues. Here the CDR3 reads CASSWGTPGGSPLHF. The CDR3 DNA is TGTGCCAGCAGTTGGGGGACACCCGGCGGTTCACCCCTCCACTTT.

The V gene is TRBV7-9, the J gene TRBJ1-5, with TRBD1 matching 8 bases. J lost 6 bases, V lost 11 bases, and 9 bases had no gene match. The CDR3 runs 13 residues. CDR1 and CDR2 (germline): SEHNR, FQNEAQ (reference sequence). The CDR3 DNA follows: TGTGCCTCCCAACAGGGGGTAGGTCAGCCCCAGCATTTT. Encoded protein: CASQQGVGQPQHF. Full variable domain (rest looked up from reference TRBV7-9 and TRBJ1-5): DTGVSQNPRHKITKRGQNVTFRCDPISEHNRLYWYRQTLGQGPEFLTYFQNEAQLEKSRLLSDRFSAERPKGSFSTLEIQRTEQGDSAMYLCASQQGVGQPQHFGDGTRLSIL.

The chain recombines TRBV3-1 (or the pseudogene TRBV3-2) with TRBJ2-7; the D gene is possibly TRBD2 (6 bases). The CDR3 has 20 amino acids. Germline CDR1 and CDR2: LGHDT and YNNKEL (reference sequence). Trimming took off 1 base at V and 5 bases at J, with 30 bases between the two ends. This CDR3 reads CASSQALGGDGGRVSNEQYF. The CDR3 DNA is TGTGCCAGCAGCCAAGCATTAGGAGGGGACGGGGGAAGGGTTAGTAACGAGCAGTACTTC.

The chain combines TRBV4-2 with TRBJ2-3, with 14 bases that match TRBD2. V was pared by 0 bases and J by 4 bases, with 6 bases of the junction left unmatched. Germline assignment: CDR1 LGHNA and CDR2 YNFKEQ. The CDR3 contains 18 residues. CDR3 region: CASSQDLTSGGAPDTQYF. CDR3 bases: TGTGCCAGCAGCCAAGATCTGACTAGCGGGGGGGCCCCAGATACGCAGTATTTT.

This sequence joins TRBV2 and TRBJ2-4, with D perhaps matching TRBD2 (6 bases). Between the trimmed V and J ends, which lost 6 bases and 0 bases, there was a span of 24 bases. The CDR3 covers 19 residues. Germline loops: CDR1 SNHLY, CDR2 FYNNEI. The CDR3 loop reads CASSLTPGDKLIAKNIQYF. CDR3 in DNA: TGTGCCAGCAGCCTAACACCGGGAGACAAGCTGATAGCCAAAAACATTCAGTACTTC. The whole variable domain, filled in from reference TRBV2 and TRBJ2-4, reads EPEVTQTPSHQVTQMGQEVILRCVPISNHLYFYWYRQILGQKVEFLVSFYNNEISEKSEIFDDQFSVERPDGSNFTLKIRSTKLEDSAMYFCASSLTPGDKLIAKNIQYFGAGTRLSVL.

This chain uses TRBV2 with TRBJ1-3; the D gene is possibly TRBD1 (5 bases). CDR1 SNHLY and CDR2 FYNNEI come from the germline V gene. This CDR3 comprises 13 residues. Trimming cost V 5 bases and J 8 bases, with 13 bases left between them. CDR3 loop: CASSSQGRDTIYF. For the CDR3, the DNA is TGTGCCAGCAGTTCTCAGGGCCGTGACACCATATATTTT.

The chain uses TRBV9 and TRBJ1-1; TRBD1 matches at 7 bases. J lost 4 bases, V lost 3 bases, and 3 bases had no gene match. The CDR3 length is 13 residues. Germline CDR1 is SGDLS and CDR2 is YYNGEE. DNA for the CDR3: TGTGCCAGCAGCGCAGGGGGAAGCACTGAAGCTTTCTTT. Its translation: CASSAGGSTEAFF. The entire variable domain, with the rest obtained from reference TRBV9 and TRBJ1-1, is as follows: DSGVTQTPKHLITATGQRVTLRCSPRSGDLSVYWYQQSLDQGLQFLIQYYNGEERAKGNILERFSAQQFPDLHSELNLSSLELGDSALYFCASSAGGSTEAFFGQGTRLTVV.

CDR3 in amino acids: CASSGGVGSFEAFF. The CDR3, as DNA: TGTGCCAGCAGCGGAGGAGTCGGTTCCTTTGAAGCTTTCTTT. This sequence joins TRBV9 and TRBJ1-1; D not certain. The V gene's germline CDR1 is SGDLS and CDR2 YYNGEE. V lost 3 bases to trimming and J lost 7 bases, with 16 bases between them. The CDR3 totals 14 residues. Filled out from reference TRBV9 and TRBJ1-1, the complete variable domain reads DSGVTQTPKHLITATGQRVTLRCSPRSGDLSVYWYQQSLDQGLQFLIQYYNGEERAKGNILERFSAQQFPDLHSELNLSSLELGDSALYFCASSGGVGSFEAFFGQGTRLTVV.

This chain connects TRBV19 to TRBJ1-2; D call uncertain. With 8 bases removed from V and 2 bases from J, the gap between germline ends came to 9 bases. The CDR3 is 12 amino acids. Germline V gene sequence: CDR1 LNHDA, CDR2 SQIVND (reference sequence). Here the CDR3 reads CASSRGNYGYTF. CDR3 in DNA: TGTGCCAGTTCAAGAGGGAACTATGGCTACACCTTC.

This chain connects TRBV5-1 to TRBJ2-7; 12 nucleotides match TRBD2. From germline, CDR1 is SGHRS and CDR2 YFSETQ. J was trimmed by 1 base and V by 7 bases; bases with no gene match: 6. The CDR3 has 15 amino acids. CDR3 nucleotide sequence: TGCGCCAGCCGCCAAGGACTAGCGGGGTCCTACGAGCAGTACTTC. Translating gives CASRQGLAGSYEQYF.

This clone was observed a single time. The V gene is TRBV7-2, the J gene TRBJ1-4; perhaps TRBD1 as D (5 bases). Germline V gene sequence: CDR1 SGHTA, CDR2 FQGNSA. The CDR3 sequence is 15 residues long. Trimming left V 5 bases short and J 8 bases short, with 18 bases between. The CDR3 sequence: CASSVSGQGNEKLFF. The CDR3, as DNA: TGTGCCAGCAGCGTTAGCGGGCAGGGTAACGAAAAACTGTTTTTT. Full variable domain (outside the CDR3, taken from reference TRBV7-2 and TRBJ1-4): GAGVSQSPSNKVTEKGKDVELRCDPISGHTALYWYRQSLGQGLEFLIYFQGNSAPDKSGLPSDRFSAERTGGSVSTLTIQRTQQEDSAVYLCASSVSGQGNEKLFFGSGTQLSVL.

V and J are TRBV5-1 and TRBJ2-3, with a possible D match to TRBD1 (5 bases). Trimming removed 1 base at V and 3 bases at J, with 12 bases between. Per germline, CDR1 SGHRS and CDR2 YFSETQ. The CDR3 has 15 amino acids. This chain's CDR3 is CASSLWGPATDTQYF. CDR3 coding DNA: TGCGCCAGCAGCTTGTGGGGCCCCGCGACAGATACGCAGTATTTT.

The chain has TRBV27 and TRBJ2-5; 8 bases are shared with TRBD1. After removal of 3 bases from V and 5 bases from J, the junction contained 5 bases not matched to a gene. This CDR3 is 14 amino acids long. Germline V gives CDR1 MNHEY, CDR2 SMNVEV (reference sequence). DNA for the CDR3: TGTGCCAGCAGTTTTCAGGGGGCGCGGGAGACCCAGTACTTC. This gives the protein CASSFQGARETQYF.

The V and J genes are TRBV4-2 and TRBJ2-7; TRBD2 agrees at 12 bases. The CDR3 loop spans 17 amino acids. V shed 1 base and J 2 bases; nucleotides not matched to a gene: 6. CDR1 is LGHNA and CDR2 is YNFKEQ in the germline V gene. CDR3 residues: CASSQGSGLAGTYEQYF. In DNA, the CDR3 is TGTGCCAGCAGCCAAGGGTCCGGACTAGCGGGAACCTACGAGCAGTACTTC.

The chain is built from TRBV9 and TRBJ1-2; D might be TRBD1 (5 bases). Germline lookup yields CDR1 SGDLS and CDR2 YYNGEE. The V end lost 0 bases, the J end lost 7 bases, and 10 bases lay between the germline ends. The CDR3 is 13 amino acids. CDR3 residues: CASSVDFGGGYTF. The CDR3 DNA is TGTGCCAGCAGCGTAGATTTCGGGGGTGGCTACACCTTC.

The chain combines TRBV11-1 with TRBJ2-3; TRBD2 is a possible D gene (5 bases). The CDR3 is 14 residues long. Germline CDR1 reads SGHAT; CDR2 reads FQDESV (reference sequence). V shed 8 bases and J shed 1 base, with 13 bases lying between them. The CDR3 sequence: CASQTTRGTDTQYF. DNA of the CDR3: TGTGCCAGCCAGACAACGAGGGGCACAGATACGCAGTATTTT.

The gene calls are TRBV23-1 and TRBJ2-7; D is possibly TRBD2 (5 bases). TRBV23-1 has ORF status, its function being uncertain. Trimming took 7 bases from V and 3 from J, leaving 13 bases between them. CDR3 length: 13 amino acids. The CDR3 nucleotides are TGCGCCAGCACCCGAGGGCGAAACTACGAGCAGTACTTC. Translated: CASTRGRNYEQYF.

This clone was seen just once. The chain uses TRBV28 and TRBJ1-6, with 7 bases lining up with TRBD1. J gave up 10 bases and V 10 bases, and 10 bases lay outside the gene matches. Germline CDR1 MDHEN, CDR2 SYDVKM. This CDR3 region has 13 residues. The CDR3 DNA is TGTGCCACCACAACAGGGGTTTACTCACCCCTCCACTTT. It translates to CATTTGVYSPLHF.

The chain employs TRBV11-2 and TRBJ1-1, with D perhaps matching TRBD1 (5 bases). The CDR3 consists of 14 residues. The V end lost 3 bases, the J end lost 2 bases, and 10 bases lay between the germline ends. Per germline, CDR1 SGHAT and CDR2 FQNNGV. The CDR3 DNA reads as TGTGCCAGCAGCTTTGCAAGGGGTAACACTGAAGCTTTCTTT. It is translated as CASSFARGNTEAFF.

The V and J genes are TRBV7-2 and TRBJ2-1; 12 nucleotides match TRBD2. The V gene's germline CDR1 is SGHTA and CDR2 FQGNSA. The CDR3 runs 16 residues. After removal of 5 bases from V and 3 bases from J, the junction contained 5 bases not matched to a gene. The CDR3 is CASSQTSGGHYNEQFF. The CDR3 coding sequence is TGTGCCAGCAGCCAGACTAGCGGGGGACACTACAATGAGCAGTTCTTC.

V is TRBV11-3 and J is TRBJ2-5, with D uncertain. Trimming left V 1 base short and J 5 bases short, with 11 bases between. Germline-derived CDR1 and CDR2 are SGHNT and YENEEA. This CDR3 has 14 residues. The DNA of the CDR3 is TGTGCCAGCAGCTTAGGAGGCAGCTCGGAGACCCAGTACTTC. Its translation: CASSLGGSSETQYF.

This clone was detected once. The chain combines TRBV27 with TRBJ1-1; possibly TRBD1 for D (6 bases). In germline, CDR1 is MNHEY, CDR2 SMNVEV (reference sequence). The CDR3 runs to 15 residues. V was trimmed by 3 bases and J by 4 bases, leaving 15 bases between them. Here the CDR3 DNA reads TGTGCCAGCAGTTTGAACAGGGTTTGGGGCACTGAAGCTTTCTTT. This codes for CASSLNRVWGTEAFF.

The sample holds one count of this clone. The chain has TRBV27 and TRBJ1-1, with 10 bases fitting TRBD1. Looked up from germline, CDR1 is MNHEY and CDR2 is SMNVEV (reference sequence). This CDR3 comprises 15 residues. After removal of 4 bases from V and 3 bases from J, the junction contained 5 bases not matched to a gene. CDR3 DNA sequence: TGTGCCAGCAGTTCCGGGACAGGGGTGGACACTGAAGCTTTCTTT. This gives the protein CASSSGTGVDTEAFF.

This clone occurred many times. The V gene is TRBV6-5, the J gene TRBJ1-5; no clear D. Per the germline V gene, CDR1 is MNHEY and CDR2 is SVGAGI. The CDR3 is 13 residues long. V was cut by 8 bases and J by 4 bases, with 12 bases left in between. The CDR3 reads CASSTVSNQPQHF. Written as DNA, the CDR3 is TGTGCCAGCTCAACAGTCTCAAATCAGCCCCAGCATTTT.